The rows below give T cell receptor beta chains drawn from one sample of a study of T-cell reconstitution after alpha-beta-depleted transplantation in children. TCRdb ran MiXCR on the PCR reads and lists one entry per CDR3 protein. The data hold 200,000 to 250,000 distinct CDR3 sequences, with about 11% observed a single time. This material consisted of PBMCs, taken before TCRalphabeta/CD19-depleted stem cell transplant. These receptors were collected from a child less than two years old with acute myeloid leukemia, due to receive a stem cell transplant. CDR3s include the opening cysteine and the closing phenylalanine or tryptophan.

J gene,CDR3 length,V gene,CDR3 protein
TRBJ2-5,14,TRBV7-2,CASSFSGQGKTQYF
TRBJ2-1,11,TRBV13,CASSRYNEQFF
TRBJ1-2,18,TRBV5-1,CASSRHRDTDTTNYGYTF
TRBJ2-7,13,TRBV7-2,CASSLAPLYEQYF
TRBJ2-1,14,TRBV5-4,CASSPESSFNEQFF
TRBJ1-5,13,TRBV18,CASCIGGNQPQHF
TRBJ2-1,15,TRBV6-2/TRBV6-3,CASSLTSGTYNEQFF
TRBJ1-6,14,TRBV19,CASQIQGSNSPLHF
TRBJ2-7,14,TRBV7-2,CASSLSGWSYEQYF
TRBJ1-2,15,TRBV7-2,CASSFISGTGAGYTF
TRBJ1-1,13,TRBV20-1,CSVAPEAGTEAFF
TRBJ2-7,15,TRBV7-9,CASSSPRGGGTEQYF
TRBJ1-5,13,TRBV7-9,CASSETELQPQHF
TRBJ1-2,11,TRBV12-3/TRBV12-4,CASSIGTGYTF
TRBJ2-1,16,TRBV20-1,CSARTSGRARYNEQFF
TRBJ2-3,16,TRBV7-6,CASSSASTRRADTQYF
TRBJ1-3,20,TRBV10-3,CAISESFQGQRRTRLNTICF
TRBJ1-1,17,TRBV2,CASTQEVRGLRRTEAFF
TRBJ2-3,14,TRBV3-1,CASSQGATTDTQYF
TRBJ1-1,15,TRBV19,CASSALTRGETEAFF
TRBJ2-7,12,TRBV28,CASSLGTGKQYF
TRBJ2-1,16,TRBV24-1,CATSGSSGGDYNEQFF
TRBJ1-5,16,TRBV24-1,CATSQGYAQGNQPQHF
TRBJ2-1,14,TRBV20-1,CSANSGGAPNEQFF
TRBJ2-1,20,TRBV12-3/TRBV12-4,CASGIRALLWASGMGNEQFF
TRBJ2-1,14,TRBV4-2,CASSPFAAYNEQFF
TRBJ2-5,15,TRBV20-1,CSANRLAGGDETQYF
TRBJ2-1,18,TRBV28,CASSFGLAGGQVNNEQFF
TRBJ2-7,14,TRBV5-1,CASSWTDGTYEQYF
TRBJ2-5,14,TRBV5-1,CASRPWPSGETQYF
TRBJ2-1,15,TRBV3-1,CASSQGTSGRGEQFF
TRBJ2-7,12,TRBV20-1,CSARIREYEQYF
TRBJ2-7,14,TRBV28,CASSLNGRPYEQYF
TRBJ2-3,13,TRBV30,CAWTSGSTDTQYF
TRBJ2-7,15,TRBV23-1,CASSQSGPDPYEQYF
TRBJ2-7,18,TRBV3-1,CASSHGYDTGPRTVEQYF
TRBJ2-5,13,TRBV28,CASSPRGRETQYF
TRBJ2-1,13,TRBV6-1,CASSGTGYNEQFF
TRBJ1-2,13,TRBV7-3,CASSQDGNYGYTF
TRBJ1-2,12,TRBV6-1,CASTRQSYGYTF
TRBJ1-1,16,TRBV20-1,CSAREWDRGTNTEAFF
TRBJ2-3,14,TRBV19,CASGSSYITDTQYF
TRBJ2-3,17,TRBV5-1,CASSAPFSGSPTDTQYF
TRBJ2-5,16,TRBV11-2,CAISDVRGEGRETQYF